These 8 T cell receptor beta chains originate from one sample sequenced in a study of OX40 agonist ivuxolimab in advanced cancers. Receptor amplification or capture employed the immunoSEQ multiplex PCR assay. TCRdb retrieved this table from immuneACCESS and kept in-frame rearrangements only. Not all clones are present; in checked studies, unresolved V genes account for under half, and no reason is known for the remainder. The sample has about 58,000 clones on record, approximately 90% of them singletons. More than 9% of the sample is in the top ten clones. This specimen consisted of CD4+ or CD8+ T cells sorted from blood, obtained in a trial of the OX40 agonist ivuxolimab. The receptors stem from an adult with an advanced solid tumor such as melanoma, head and neck, liver or kidney cancer.

The chain recombines TRBV20-1 with TRBJ2-7; D unresolved. Germline-derived CDR1 and CDR2 are DFQATT and SNEGSKA (reference sequence). V dropped 1 base and J dropped 6 bases, with 7 bases sitting between them. This CDR3 has 11 amino acids. Here the CDR3 reads CSARVTVEQYF. The CDR3 nucleotides are TGCAGTGCTAGAGTTACTGTCGAGCAGTACTTC.

The chain has TRBV29-1 and TRBJ2-3; 8 nucleotides match TRBD2. V shed 6 bases, J shed 3 bases, and the junction held 8 bases outside the gene matches. The CDR3 has 14 amino acids. Germline-derived CDR1 and CDR2 are SQVTM and ANQGSEA. The chain's CDR3 is CSVLSGSRTDTQYF. The CDR3 DNA follows: TGCAGCGTCCTCAGCGGGAGTAGAACAGATACGCAGTATTTT.

The chain carries TRBV30 and TRBJ1-1; a weak D match, TRBD1 (5 bases). The CDR3 runs 12 residues. Trimming shortened V by 4 bases and J by 7 bases, and 13 bases separated the two germline ends. Germline CDR1 is GTSNPN and CDR2 is SVGIG (reference sequence). CDR3 protein: CAWKWGIYEAFF. The CDR3 DNA reads as TGTGCCTGGAAGTGGGGGATTTATGAAGCTTTCTTT.

V and J are TRBV14 and TRBJ1-2; no clear D. The V end lost 4 bases, the J end lost 10 bases, and 16 bases lay between the germline ends. The CDR3 is 13 residues long. Germline V gene lookup returns CDR1 SGHDN and CDR2 FVKESK. The CDR3 loop is CASSLGSYETYTF. CDR3 DNA sequence: TGTGCCAGCAGCCTAGGGTCATATGAGACCTACACCTTC. Using reference TRBV14 and TRBJ1-2 for the parts outside the CDR3, the full variable domain is EAGVTQFPSHSVIEKGQTVTLRCDPISGHDNLYWYRRVMGKEIKFLLHFVKESKQDESGMPNNRFLAERTGGTYSTLKVQPAELEDSGVYFCASSLGSYETYTFGSGTRLTVV.

The rearrangement uses TRBV6-5 and TRBJ2-7, with D hard to call. The CDR3 is 13 residues long. V was cut by 0 bases and J by 6 bases, with 9 bases left in between. Germline CDR1 reads MNHEY; CDR2 reads SVGAGI. CDR3 protein: CASSYSPRIEQYF. In DNA form, the CDR3 reads TGTGCCAGCAGTTACTCACCTCGGATCGAGCAGTACTTC.

This sequence joins TRBV2 and TRBJ2-7; 11 bases line up with TRBD1. CDR3 size: 15 residues. V shed 6 bases and J 3 bases; nucleotides not matched to a gene: 7. Germline lookup yields CDR1 SNHLY and CDR2 FYNNEI. This chain's CDR3 is CASRTWDRGGYEQYF. As DNA, the CDR3 is TGTGCCAGCAGGACCTGGGACAGGGGGGGCTACGAGCAGTACTTC.

This chain connects TRBV2 to TRBJ2-3; the match to TRBD2 covers 13 bases. V lost 7 bases and J lost 0; bases outside the gene matches: 13. Germline CDR1 SNHLY, CDR2 FYNNEI. The CDR3 consists of 19 residues. The CDR3 nucleotides are TGTGCCAGCATTCCGGGACTAGCGGGACCTCTAACTAGCACAGATACGCAGTATTTT. The encoded protein is CASIPGLAGPLTSTDTQYF.

CDR3 DNA: TGTGCCAGTAGTATTTTAACGGGAAGGACCTACGAGCAGTACTTC. Translation: CASSILTGRTYEQYF. The chain is built from TRBV19 and TRBJ2-7, with D tentatively TRBD2 (5 bases). Trimming pared 3 bases from V and 2 bases from J, leaving 14 bases between. This CDR3 has 15 amino acids. CDR1 LNHDA and CDR2 SQIVND come from the germline V gene (reference sequence).